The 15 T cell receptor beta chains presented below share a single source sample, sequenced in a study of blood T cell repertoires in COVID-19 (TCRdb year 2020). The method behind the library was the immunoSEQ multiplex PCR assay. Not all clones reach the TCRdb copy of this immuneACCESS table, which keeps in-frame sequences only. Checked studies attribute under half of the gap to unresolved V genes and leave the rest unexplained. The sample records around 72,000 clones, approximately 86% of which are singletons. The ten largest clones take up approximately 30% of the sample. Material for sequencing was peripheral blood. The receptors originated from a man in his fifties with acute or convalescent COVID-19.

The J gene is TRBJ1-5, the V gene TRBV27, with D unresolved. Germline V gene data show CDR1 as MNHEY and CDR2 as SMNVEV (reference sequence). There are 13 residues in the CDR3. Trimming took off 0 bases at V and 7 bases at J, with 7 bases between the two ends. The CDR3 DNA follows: TGTGCCAGCAGTTTATCGTCGGTGCAGCCCCAGCATTTT. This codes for CASSLSSVQPQHF.

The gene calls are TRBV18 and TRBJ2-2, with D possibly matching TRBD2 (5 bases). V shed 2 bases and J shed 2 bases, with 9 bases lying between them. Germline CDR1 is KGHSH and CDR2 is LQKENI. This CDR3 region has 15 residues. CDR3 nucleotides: TGTGCCAGCTCACCAGGGAGTCTAAACACCGGGGAGCTGTTTTTT. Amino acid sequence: CASSPGSLNTGELFF.

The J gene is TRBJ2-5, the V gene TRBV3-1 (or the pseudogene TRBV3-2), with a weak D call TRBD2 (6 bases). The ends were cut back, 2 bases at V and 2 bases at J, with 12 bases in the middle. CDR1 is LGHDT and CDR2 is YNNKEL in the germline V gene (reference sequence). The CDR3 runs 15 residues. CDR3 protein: CASSQRRGVQETQYF. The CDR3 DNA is TGTGCCAGCAGCCAAAGGCGGGGTGTACAAGAGACCCAGTACTTC.

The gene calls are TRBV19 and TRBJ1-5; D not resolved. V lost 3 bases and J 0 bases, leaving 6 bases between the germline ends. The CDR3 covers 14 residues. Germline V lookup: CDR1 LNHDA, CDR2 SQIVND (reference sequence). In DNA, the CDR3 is TGTGCCAGTAGTATTGAGGATAGCAATCAGCCCCAGCATTTT. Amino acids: CASSIEDSNQPQHF. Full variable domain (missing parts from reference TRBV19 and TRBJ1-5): DGGITQSPKYLFRKEGQNVTLSCEQNLNHDAMYWYRQDPGQGLRLIYYSQIVNDFQKGDIAEGYSVSREKKESFPLTVTSAQKNPTAFYLCASSIEDSNQPQHFGDGTRLSIL.

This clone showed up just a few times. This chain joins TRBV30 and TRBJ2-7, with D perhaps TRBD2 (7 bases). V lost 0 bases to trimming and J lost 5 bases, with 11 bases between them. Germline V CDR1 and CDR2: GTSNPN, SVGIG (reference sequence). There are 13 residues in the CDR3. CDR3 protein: CAWSVGGLHEQYF. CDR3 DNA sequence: TGTGCCTGGAGTGTGGGGGGGCTCCACGAGCAGTACTTC.

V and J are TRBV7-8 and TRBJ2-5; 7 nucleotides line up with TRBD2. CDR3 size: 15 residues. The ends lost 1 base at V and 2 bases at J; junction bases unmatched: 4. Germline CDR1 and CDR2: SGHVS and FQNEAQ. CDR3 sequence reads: CASSLGTSWQETQYF. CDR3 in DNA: TGTGCCAGCAGCTTAGGGACTAGTTGGCAAGAGACCCAGTACTTC.

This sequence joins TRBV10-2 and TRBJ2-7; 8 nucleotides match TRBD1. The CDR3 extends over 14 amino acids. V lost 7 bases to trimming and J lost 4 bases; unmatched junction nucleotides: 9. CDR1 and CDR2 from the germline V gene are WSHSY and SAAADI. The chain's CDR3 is CASKGTGGGYEQYF. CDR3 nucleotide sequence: TGCGCCAGCAAGGGAACAGGGGGTGGTTACGAGCAGTACTTC.

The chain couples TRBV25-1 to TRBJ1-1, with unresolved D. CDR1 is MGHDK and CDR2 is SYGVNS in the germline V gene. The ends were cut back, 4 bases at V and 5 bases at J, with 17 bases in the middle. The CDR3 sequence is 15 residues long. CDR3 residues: CASSATIEGWTEAFF. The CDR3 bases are TGTGCCAGCAGTGCGACTATAGAGGGCTGGACTGAAGCTTTCTTT. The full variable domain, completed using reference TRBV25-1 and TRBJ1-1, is EADIYQTPRYLVIGTGKKITLECSQTMGHDKMYWYQQDPGMELHLIHYSYGVNSTEKGDLSSESTVSRIRTEHFPLTLESARPSHTSQYLCASSATIEGWTEAFFGQGTRLTVV.

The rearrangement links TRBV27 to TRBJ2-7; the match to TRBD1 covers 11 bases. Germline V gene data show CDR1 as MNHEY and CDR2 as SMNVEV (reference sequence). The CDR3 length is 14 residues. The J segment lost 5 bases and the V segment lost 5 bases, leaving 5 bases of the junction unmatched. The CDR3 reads CASSAWDRGDEQYF. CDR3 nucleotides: TGTGCCAGCAGTGCCTGGGACAGGGGGGACGAGCAGTACTTC.

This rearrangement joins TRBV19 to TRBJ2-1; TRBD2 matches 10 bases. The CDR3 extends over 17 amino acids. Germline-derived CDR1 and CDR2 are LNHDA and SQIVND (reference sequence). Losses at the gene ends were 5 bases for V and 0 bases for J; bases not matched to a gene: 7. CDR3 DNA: TGTGCCAGTAGTGAGGGACTAGCGAGCGACTCCTACAATGAGCAGTTCTTC. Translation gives CASSEGLASDSYNEQFF.

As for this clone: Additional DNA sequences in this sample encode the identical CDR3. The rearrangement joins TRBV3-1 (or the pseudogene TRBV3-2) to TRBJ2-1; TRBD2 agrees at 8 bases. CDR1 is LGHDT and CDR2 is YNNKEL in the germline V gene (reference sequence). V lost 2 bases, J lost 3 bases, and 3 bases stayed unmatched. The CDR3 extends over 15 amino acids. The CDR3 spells CASSQSGGGYNEQFF. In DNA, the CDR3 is TGTGCCAGCAGCCAAAGCGGGGGTGGCTACAATGAGCAGTTCTTC.

CDR3 DNA: TGTGCCAGTAGTAGTTCTTCCTATAATTCACCCCTCCACTTT. Residues: CASSSSSYNSPLHF. V gene TRBV19 combines with J gene TRBJ1-6; no definite D call. Germline values: CDR1 LNHDA, CDR2 SQIVND (reference sequence). The CDR3 is 14 amino acids. V gave up 4 bases and J gave up 1 base, with 5 bases separating them.

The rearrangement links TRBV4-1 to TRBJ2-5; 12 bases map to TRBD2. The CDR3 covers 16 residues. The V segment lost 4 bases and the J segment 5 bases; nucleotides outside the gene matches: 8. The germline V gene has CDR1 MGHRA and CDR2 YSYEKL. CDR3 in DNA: TGCGCCAGCAGCCCGGCTAGCGGGGGGGCCCCGGAGACCCAGTACTTC. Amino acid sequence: CASSPASGGAPETQYF.

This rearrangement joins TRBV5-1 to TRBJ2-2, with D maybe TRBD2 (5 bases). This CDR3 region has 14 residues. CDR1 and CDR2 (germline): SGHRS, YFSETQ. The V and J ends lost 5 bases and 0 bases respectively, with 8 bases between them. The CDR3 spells CASSFGANTGELFF. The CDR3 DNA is TGCGCCAGCAGTTTCGGGGCGAACACCGGGGAGCTGTTTTTT.

CDR3 nucleotides: TGTGCCAGCAGCTTGGCCCCCACAGGGGGGATTAATGAAAAACTGTTTTTT. Translating gives CASSLAPTGGINEKLFF. This chain uses TRBV5-5 with TRBJ1-4; TRBD1 aligns across 8 bases. V lost 0 bases, J lost 4 bases, and 8 bases stayed unmatched. This CDR3 spans 17 amino acids. CDR1 and CDR2 (germline): SGHKS, YYEKEE (reference sequence).